The entry below describes one T cell receptor beta chain. The data were taken from a study of blood T cell repertoires in COVID-19. Produced via immunoSEQ multiplex PCR; TCRdb's table is partial and in-frame only. The sample yields fewer than 300,000 clones, roughly 90% seen once. The V gene's germline CDR1 is SGHNT and CDR2 YYREEE (reference sequence). The length of the CDR3 is 20 residues. Trimming at V came to 4 bases and at J to 1 base, leaving 20 bases not matched to a gene. The TCR comes from a woman between 25 and 40 years old who had recovered from COVID-19. The chain uses TRBV5-4 and TRBJ1-1, with 9 bases fitting TRBD1. Sequences were obtained from PBMCs or T cells enriched from blood (not recorded which). CDR3 sequence: CASSPDRGNQERSGNTEAFF. CDR3 bases: TGTGCCAGCAGCCCGGACAGGGGAAACCAGGAGAGATCGGGGAACACTGAAGCTTTCTTT.